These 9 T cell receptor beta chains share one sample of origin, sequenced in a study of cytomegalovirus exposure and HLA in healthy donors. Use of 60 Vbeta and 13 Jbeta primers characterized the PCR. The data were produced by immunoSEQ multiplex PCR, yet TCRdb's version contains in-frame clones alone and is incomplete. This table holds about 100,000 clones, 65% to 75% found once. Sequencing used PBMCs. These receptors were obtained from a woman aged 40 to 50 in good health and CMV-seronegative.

DNA for the CDR3: TGCGCCAGCAGCCAAGATCTCGGGGGGTACAGTCATGAAAACTATGGCTACACCTTC. It specifies CASSQDLGGYSHENYGYTF. The chain has TRBV4-3 and TRBJ1-2, with D tentatively TRBD1 (5 bases). The CDR3 has 19 amino acids. Germline CDR1 LGHNA, CDR2 YSLEER. Trimming removed 0 bases at V and 2 bases at J, with 22 bases between.

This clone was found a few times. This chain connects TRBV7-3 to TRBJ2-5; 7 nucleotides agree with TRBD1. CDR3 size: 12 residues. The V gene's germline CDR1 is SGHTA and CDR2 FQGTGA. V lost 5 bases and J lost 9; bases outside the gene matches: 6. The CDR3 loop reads CASSPDGTAQYF. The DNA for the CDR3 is TGTGCCAGCAGCCCAGACGGGACAGCCCAGTACTTC.

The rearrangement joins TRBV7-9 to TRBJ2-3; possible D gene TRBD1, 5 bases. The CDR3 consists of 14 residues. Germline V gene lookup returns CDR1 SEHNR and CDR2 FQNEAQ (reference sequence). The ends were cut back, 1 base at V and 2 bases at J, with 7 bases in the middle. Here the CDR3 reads CASSLEGVTDTQYF. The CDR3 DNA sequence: TGTGCCAGCAGCTTAGAAGGGGTCACAGATACGCAGTATTTT.

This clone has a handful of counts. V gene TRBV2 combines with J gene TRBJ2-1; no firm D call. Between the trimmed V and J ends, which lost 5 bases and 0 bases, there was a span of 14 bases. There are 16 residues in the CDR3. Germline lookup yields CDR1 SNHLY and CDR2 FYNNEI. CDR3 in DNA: TGTGCCAGCAGTAATGAAGCCTCTAGCTCCTACAATGAGCAGTTCTTC. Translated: CASSNEASSSYNEQFF.

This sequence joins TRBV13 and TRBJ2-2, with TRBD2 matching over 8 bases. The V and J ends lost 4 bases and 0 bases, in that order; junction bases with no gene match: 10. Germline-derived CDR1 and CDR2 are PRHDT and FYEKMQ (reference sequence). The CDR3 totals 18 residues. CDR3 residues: CASSSASIAGTNTGELFF. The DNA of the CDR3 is TGTGCCAGCAGCTCCGCCTCTATAGCGGGAACGAACACCGGGGAGCTGTTTTTT.

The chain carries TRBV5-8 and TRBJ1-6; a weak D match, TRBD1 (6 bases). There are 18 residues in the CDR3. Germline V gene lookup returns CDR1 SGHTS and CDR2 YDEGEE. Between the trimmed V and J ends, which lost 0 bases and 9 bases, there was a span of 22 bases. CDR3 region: CASSLEGTRPTPSSPLHF. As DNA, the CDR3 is TGTGCCAGCAGCTTGGAGGGGACAAGACCCACACCCAGTTCACCCCTCCACTTT.

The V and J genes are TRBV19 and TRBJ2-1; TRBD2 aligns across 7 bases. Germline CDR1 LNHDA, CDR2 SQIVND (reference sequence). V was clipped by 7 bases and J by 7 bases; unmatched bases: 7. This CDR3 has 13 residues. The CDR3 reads CASTTSGGNEQFF. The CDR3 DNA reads TGTGCCAGTACCACCTCCGGGGGGAATGAGCAGTTCTTC.

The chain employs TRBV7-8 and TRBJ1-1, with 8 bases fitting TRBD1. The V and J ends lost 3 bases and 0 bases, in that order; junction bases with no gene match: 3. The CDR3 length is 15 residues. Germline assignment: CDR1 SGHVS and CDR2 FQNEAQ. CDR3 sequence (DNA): TGTGCCAGCAGCTTTGGGACAGGCATGAACACTGAAGCTTTCTTT. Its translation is CASSFGTGMNTEAFF.

In DNA, the CDR3 is TGTGCCAGCAGCCTCGTGGGACTTGCTAGCGGGGGTAGTTATACGCAGTATTTT. Its protein is CASSLVGLASGGSYTQYF. The rearrangement links TRBV13 to TRBJ2-3; TRBD2 matches at 10 bases. The length of the CDR3 is 18 residues. Germline loops: CDR1 PRHDT, CDR2 FYEKMQ (reference sequence). The V and J ends lost 5 bases and 7 bases, in that order; junction bases with no gene match: 18. The entire variable domain, with the rest obtained from reference TRBV13 and TRBJ2-3, is as follows: AAGVIQSPRHLIKEKRETATLKCYPIPRHDTVYWYQQGPGQDPQFLISFYEKMQSDKGSIPDRFSAQQFSDYHSELNMSSLELGDSALYFCASSLVGLASGGSYTQYFGPGTRLTVL.